The clone carrying this T cell receptor beta chain has a handful of counts. The antigen is unknown. Primers included in the PCR were 60 Vbeta and 13 Jbeta primers. Only in-frame clones appear in the TCRdb table, and some are missing; sequencing was by immunoSEQ multiplex PCR. The sample has around 140,000 clones, approximately 82% seen once; the top ten hold 1.4% to 1.5%. This sample is part of a study of cytomegalovirus exposure and HLA in healthy donors. The overall study: Around four fifths of roughly 430 genotyped donors fell in the Caucasian-associated ancestry cluster. Study-wide points: Generally TCR sequences proved uncommon, though certain public TCRs appeared in numerous donors.

The CDR3 has 15 amino acids. Germline loops: CDR1 LNHDA, CDR2 SQIVND (reference sequence). V shed 5 bases and J shed 1 base, with 12 bases lying between them. What was sequenced was PBMCs. The TCR was taken from a female donor in good health and CMV-seronegative. The V and J genes are TRBV19 and TRBJ2-1, with D unclear. This CDR3 reads CASSPPDSSYNEQFF. The CDR3 DNA is TGTGCCAGTAGTCCTCCCGACTCGTCCTACAATGAGCAGTTCTTC.